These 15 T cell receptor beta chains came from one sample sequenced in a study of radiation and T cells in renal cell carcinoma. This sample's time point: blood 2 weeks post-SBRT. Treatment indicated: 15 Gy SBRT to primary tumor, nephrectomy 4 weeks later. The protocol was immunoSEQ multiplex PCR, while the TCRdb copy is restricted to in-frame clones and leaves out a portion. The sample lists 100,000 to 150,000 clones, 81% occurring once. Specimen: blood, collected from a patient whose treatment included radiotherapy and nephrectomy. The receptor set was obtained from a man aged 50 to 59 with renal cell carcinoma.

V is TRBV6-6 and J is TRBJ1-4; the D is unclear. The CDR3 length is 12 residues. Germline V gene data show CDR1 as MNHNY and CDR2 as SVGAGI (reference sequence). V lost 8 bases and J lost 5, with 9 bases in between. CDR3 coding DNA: TGTGCCAGCGCCAGGCTAAATGAAAAACTGTTTTTT. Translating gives CASARLNEKLFF.

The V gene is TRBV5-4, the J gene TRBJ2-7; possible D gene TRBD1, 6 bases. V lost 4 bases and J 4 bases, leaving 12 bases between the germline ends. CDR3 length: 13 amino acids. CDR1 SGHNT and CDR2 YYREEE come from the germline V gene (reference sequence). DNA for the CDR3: TGTGCCAGCAGCACCCGGACAGATTACGAGCAGTACTTC. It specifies CASSTRTDYEQYF.

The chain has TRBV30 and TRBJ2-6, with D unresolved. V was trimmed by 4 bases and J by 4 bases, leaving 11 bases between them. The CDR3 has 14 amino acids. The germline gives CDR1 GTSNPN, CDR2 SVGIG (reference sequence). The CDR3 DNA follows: TGTGCCTGGAATACCCAGCCCGGGGCCAACGTCCTGACTTTC. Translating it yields CAWNTQPGANVLTF.

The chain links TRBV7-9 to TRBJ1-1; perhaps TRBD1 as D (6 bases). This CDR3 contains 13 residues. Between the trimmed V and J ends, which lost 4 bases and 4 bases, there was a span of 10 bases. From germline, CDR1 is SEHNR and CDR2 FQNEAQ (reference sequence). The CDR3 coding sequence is TGTGCCAGCAGCTCCTCAGGGGTCACTGAAGCTTTCTTT. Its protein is CASSSSGVTEAFF. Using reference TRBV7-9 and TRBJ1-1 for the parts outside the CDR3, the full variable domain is DTGVSQNPRHKITKRGQNVTFRCDPISEHNRLYWYRQTLGQGPEFLTYFQNEAQLEKSRLLSDRFSAERPKGSFSTLEIQRTEQGDSAMYLCASSSSGVTEAFFGQGTRLTVV.

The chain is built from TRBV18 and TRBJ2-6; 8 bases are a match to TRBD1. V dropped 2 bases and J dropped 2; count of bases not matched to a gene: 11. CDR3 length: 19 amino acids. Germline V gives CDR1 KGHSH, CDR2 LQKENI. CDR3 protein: CASSPSIGRGQPGANVLTF. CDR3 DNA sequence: TGTGCCAGCTCACCATCGATCGGCAGGGGGCAACCTGGGGCCAACGTCCTGACTTTC.

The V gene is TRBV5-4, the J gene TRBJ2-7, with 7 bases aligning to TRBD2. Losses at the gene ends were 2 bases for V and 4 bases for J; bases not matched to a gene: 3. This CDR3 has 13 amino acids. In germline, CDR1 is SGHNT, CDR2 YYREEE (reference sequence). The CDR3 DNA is TGTGCCAGCAGCTTTTGGGGGGGATACGAGCAGTACTTC. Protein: CASSFWGGYEQYF.

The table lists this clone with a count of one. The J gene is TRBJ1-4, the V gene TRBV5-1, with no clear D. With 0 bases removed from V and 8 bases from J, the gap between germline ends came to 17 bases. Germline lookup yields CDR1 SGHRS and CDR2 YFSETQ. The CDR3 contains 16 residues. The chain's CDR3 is CASSLDSGGVQEKLFF. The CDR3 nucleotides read TGCGCCAGCAGCTTGGATTCAGGTGGGGTGCAGGAAAAACTGTTTTTT.

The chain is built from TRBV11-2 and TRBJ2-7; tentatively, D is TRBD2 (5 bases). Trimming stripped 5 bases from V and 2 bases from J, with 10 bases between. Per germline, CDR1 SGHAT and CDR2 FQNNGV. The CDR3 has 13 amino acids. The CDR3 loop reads CASSLTNTYEQYF. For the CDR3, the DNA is TGTGCCAGCAGCCTGACTAATACCTACGAGCAGTACTTC.

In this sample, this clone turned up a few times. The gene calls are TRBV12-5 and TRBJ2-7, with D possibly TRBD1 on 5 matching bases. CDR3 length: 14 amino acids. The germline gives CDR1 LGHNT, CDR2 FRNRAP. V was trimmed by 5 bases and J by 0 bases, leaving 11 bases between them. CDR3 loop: CASGLTGYSYEQYF. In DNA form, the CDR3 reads TGTGCTAGTGGTCTCACAGGTTACTCCTACGAGCAGTACTTC.

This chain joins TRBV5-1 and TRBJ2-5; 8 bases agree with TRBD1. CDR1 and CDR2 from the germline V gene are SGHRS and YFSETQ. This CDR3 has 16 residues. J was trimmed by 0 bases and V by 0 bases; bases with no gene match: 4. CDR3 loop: CASSLGTGNYQETQYF. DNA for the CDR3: TGCGCCAGCAGCTTGGGGACAGGGAACTACCAAGAGACCCAGTACTTC.

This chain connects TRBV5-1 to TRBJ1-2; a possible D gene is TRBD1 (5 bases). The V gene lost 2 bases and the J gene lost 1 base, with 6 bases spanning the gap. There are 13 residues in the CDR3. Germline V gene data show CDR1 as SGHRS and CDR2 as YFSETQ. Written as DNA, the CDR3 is TGCGCCAGCAGCTTAGGGGTTAACTATGGCTACACCTTC. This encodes CASSLGVNYGYTF.

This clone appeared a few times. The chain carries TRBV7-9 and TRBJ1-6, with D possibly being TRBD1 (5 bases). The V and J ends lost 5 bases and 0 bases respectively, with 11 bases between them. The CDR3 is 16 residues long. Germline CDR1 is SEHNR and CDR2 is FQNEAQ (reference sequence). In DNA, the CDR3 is TGTGCCAGCAGCCCGGGGGGGAGCTCCTATAATTCACCCCTCCACTTT. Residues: CASSPGGSSYNSPLHF.

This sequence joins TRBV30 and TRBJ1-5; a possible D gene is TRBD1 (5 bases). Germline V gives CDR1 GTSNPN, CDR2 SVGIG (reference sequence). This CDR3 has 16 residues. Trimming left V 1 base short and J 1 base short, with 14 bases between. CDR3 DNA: TGTGCCTGGAGTGAAATACCGGGACCCAGCAATCAGCCCCAGCATTTT. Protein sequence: CAWSEIPGPSNQPQHF.

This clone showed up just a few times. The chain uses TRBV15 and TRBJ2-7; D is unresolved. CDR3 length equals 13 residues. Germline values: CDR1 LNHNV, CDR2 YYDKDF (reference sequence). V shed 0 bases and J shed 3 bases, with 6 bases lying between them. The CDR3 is CATSRELHYEQYF. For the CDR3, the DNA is TGTGCCACCAGCAGAGAGTTGCACTACGAGCAGTACTTC.

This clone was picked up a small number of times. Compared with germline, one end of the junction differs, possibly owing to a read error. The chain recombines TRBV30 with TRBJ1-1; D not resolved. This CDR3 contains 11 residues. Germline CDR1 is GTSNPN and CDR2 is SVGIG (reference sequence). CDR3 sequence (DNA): TGTGCCGGGAGGATGAACACTGAAGCTTTCTTT. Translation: CAGRMNTEAFF.